This TCR beta chain was identified during a study of T-cell reconstitution after alpha-beta-depleted transplantation in children. Study observations and caveats: T-cell counts and diversity at one year following transplant were attributed mainly to newly produced T cells.

Remarks on this clonotype: Antigen specificity is unknown.

CDR3 size: 14 residues. Trimming took 3 bases from V and 5 from J, leaving 13 bases between them. TCRbeta library construction was performed incorporating unique molecular identifiers. In TCRdb, the PCR reads were re-called with MiXCR into one record per CDR3 protein. The sample lists about 900,000 distinct CDR3 sequences; roughly 31% were seen once. The clonotype comes from a boy in the first two years of life who had a stem cell transplant for SCID, so the T cells may come from the graft donor. The material was PBMCs, mostly from graft donor cells, obtained 360 days after TCRalphabeta/CD19-depleted stem cell transplant. The chain is built from TRBV12-3 or TRBV12-4 and TRBJ1-1; D not certain. The CDR3 DNA follows: TGTGCCAGCAGTTTGGCTCTGGAAGGGACTGAAGCTTTCTTT. Protein sequence: CASSLALEGTEAFF.